This T cell receptor (beta chain) emerged from a study of cytomegalovirus exposure and HLA in healthy donors. General observations from the study: Most TCR sequences were seen very rarely across donors, but some public TCRs occurred in many.

Deletions cut 2 bases from V and 3 bases from J, with 14 bases between. CDR1 and CDR2 from the germline V gene are SGHTA and FQGNSA. The CDR3 has 16 amino acids. A note on this clone: Its specificity is unknown.

PCR involved 60 Vbeta and 13 Jbeta primers. The method was immunoSEQ multiplex PCR; TCRdb's version includes in-frame clones alone and lacks a portion of them. The sample holds roughly 160,000 clones, roughly 81% seen once. The sample was PBMCs. The genes are TRBV7-2 and TRBJ1-5; D gene ambiguous. This TCR came from a man aged 25-45 years in good health and CMV-seropositive. CDR3 nucleotide sequence: TGTGCCAGCAGCTTATACCGGAGAGAACACAATCAGCCCCAGCATTTT. This gives the protein CASSLYRREHNQPQHF.